Listed here are 22 T cell receptor beta chains from one sample, sequenced in a study of T cells after yellow fever vaccination. MiXCR, applied by TCRdb to the 5' RACE reads, yields one record per CDR3 protein. The top ten hold 20% to 25% of the sample, which has approximately 330,000 distinct CDR3 sequences, 4.1% seen once. Source: PBMCs, taken 5 days after the yellow fever booster vaccination. Source of these receptors: a man younger than 30 who received the YFV17D yellow fever vaccine.

The rearrangement joins TRBV5-1 to TRBJ2-7; D not certain. Per the germline V gene, CDR1 is SGHRS and CDR2 is YFSETQ. V was shortened by 5 bases and J by 2 bases, with 14 bases between the two germline ends. The CDR3 covers 14 residues. The CDR3 sequence is CASSPGSATYEQYF. The CDR3 DNA sequence: TGCGCCAGCAGTCCTGGGTCAGCGACCTACGAGCAGTACTTC.

This clonotype appeared a few times. V gene TRBV7-9 combines with J gene TRBJ1-2; possibly TRBD1 for D (5 bases). CDR3 length equals 13 residues. Trimming stripped 5 bases from V and 8 bases from J, with 15 bases between. Germline assignment: CDR1 SEHNR and CDR2 FQNEAQ (reference sequence). CDR3 region: CASSQYPQDGYTF. The CDR3 DNA reads as TGTGCCAGCAGCCAATATCCACAGGACGGCTACACCTTC.

This clonotype was observed a few times. The chain links TRBV11-2 to TRBJ1-4; no clear D. CDR1 and CDR2 (germline): SGHAT, FQNNGV. The CDR3 spans 15 residues. The ends were cut back, 6 bases at V and 7 bases at J, with 18 bases in the middle. The CDR3 protein is CASRRTVVQPEKLFF. CDR3 bases: TGTGCCAGCAGACGAACCGTTGTGCAGCCTGAAAAACTGTTTTTT.

Only a few counts were recorded for this clonotype. J is TRBJ2-5 and V is TRBV7-2, with 12 bases lining up with TRBD2. Unmatched junction bases numbered 7, after V lost 4 bases and J lost 1 base. Germline V gives CDR1 SGHTA, CDR2 FQGNSA. This CDR3 spans 17 amino acids. In nucleotides, the CDR3 is TGTGCCAGCAGCTCCCGCGGACTAGCGGGGCTCCAAGAGACCCAGTACTTC. Encoded protein: CASSSRGLAGLQETQYF.

V usage is TRBV4-2 and J usage is TRBJ1-2; 7 bases map to TRBD1. The CDR3 length is 14 residues. Germline V CDR1 and CDR2: LGHNA, YNFKEQ. V lost 4 bases and J lost 8; bases outside the gene matches: 10. The chain's CDR3 is CASSRGWDSIGYTF. In DNA, the CDR3 is TGTGCCAGCAGCCGGGGGTGGGACAGCATAGGCTACACCTTC.

The V call is TRBV5-4, the J call TRBJ2-7; 9 nucleotides align to TRBD2. Germline loops: CDR1 SGHNT, CDR2 YYREEE (reference sequence). This CDR3 is 14 amino acids long. V shed 2 bases, J shed 4 bases, and the junction held 4 bases outside the gene matches. This chain's CDR3 is CASSLAGGDYEQYV. CDR3 DNA: TGTGCCAGCAGCTTAGCGGGGGGCGATTACGAGCAGTACGTC.

This clonotype was found many times. This chain joins TRBV6-5 and TRBJ1-5, with D unresolved. V lost 0 bases and J 2 bases, leaving 5 bases between the germline ends. Germline V lookup: CDR1 MNHEY, CDR2 SVGAGI. The CDR3 runs 14 residues. CDR3 sequence: CASSYSRGNQPQHF. The DNA for the CDR3 is TGTGCCAGCAGTTACTCCCGAGGCAATCAGCCCCAGCATTTT.

This clonotype was seen many times. The J gene is TRBJ1-5, the V gene TRBV27, with TRBD1 identical over 8 bases. Per the germline V gene, CDR1 is MNHEY and CDR2 is SMNVEV (reference sequence). V was pared by 4 bases and J by 7 bases, with 6 bases of the junction left unmatched. This CDR3 contains 14 residues. CDR3 sequence reads: CASSSLGQAQPQHF. The CDR3 region has the DNA TGTGCCAGCAGTTCTCTGGGACAGGCCCAGCCCCAGCATTTT.

In this sample, this clonotype turned up a few times. This CDR3 is CASSLRDTNQPQHF. CDR3 in DNA: TGTGCCAGCAGCCTCCGGGACACAAATCAGCCCCAGCATTTT. The chain carries TRBV12-3 or TRBV12-4 and TRBJ1-5, with D possibly matching TRBD1 (6 bases). There are 14 residues in the CDR3. Trimming cost V 6 bases and J 4 bases, with 13 bases left between them.

The chain recombines TRBV7-2 with TRBJ1-4; perhaps TRBD1 as D (5 bases). CDR3 length: 14 residues. V dropped 5 bases and J dropped 4 bases, with 11 bases sitting between them. In germline, CDR1 is SGHTA, CDR2 FQGNSA. DNA for the CDR3: TGTGCCAGCAGCCCGACAGCTTATAATGAAAAACTGTTTTTT. Translating it yields CASSPTAYNEKLFF.

This sequence joins TRBV7-9 and TRBJ2-7; 10 nucleotides match TRBD1. Losses at the gene ends were 5 bases for V and 3 bases for J; bases not matched to a gene: 10. Per germline, CDR1 SEHNR and CDR2 FQNEAQ (reference sequence). The CDR3 is 16 amino acids. CDR3 loop: CASSIRGGTGVYEQYV. CDR3 coding DNA: TGTGCCAGCAGCATCCGCGGGGGGACAGGGGTCTACGAGCAGTACGTC.

The V call is TRBV2, the J call TRBJ2-1; 9 bases fit TRBD2. The CDR3 sequence is 15 residues long. V shed 4 bases and J 5 bases; nucleotides not matched to a gene: 6. Germline lookup yields CDR1 SNHLY and CDR2 FYNNEI. The CDR3 DNA reads TGTGCCAGCAGTGGTCTCAGCGGGGGGCACAATGAGCAGTTCTTC. Translation gives CASSGLSGGHNEQFF.

CDR3 protein: CASSLLSSGGADTQYF. As DNA, the CDR3 is TGCGCCAGCAGCTTGCTGTCTAGCGGGGGCGCAGATACGCAGTATTTT. This rearrangement joins TRBV5-1 to TRBJ2-3; 10 bases agree with TRBD2. J lost 4 bases, V lost 1 base, and 6 bases had no gene match. This CDR3 contains 16 residues. Germline lookup yields CDR1 SGHRS and CDR2 YFSETQ.

V and J are TRBV4-3 and TRBJ1-6, with D hard to call. Germline assignment: CDR1 LGHNA and CDR2 YSLEER. This CDR3 has 13 amino acids. The V end was cut by 5 bases, the J end by 8 bases, with 10 bases between. The CDR3: CASSAKADSPLHF. CDR3 DNA: TGCGCCAGCAGCGCCAAGGCCGATTCACCCCTCCACTTT.

Many counts were recorded for this clonotype. The chain carries TRBV27 and TRBJ2-1; D gene unclear. Germline V gene sequence: CDR1 MNHEY, CDR2 SMNVEV (reference sequence). This CDR3 contains 14 residues. The germline V and J ends were trimmed by 3 bases and 10 bases, with 16 bases remaining between them. CDR3 in DNA: TGTGCCAGCAGTTTGCATAGGGCAGGATGGGAGCAGTTCTTC. Amino acid sequence: CASSLHRAGWEQFF.

The table lists this clonotype with a few counts. V usage is TRBV11-2 and J usage is TRBJ1-2; D remains ambiguous. V was shortened by 6 bases and J by 0 bases, with 23 bases between the two germline ends. Germline CDR1 reads SGHAT; CDR2 reads FQNNGV. This CDR3 region has 18 residues. CDR3 sequence: CASSSLRELDPPNYGYTF. The DNA for the CDR3 is TGTGCCAGCAGTTCTCTTAGGGAGCTCGACCCCCCTAACTATGGCTACACCTTC.

The V call is TRBV9, the J call TRBJ1-2; D is unclear. The CDR3 runs to 14 residues. Germline-derived CDR1 and CDR2 are SGDLS and YYNGEE. V was cut by 2 bases and J by 8 bases, with 16 bases left in between. DNA for the CDR3: TGTGCCAGCAGCGTTAACCTCGAGCCCCCCGGCTACACCTTC. This encodes CASSVNLEPPGYTF.

This clonotype was detected a few times. This chain uses TRBV10-2 with TRBJ2-1; 16 positions match TRBD2. The germline CDR1 and CDR2 sequences are WSHSY and SAAADI. Trimming took 5 bases from V and 4 from J; bases not matched to a gene: 5. The CDR3 is made up of 17 amino acids. CDR3 DNA: TGCGCCAGCAGTACCGGGACTAGCGGGGGGGCGTACAATGAGCAGTTCTTC. Amino acid sequence: CASSTGTSGGAYNEQFF.

This clonotype was seen ten or more times. V gene TRBV5-1 combines with J gene TRBJ2-1; TRBD2 matches 8 bases. Germline V gene sequence: CDR1 SGHRS, CDR2 YFSETQ. With V trimmed by 4 bases and J by 7 bases, 13 bases remained unmatched. The CDR3 runs 16 residues. The CDR3 DNA is TGCGCCAGCAGCCTCCCCACCGGGGGGGCCGGAAATGAGCAGTTCTTC. Its translation is CASSLPTGGAGNEQFF.

The V call is TRBV29-1, the J call TRBJ1-5; no clear D. V lost 5 bases, J lost 1 base, and 12 bases lay in between. The CDR3 covers 14 residues. CDR1 is SQVTM, CDR2 ANQGSEA, per germline. The CDR3 protein is CSVSKDGSNQPQHF. Written as DNA, the CDR3 is TGCAGCGTTTCTAAGGACGGGAGCAATCAGCCCCAGCATTTT.

CDR3 nucleotide sequence: TGTGCCAGCAGCGTAGTACAAGACAGGTTCTACGAGCAGTACTTC. This encodes CASSVVQDRFYEQYF. V and J are TRBV7-2 and TRBJ2-7, with D maybe TRBD1 (6 bases). In germline, CDR1 is SGHTA, CDR2 FQGNSA. The CDR3 is made up of 15 amino acids. Trimming took 5 bases from V and 3 from J, leaving 17 bases between them.

This clonotype was detected only a few times. The rearrangement uses TRBV5-1 and TRBJ1-4; D gene unclear. V lost 2 bases and J 3 bases, leaving 11 bases between the germline ends. Germline lookup yields CDR1 SGHRS and CDR2 YFSETQ. CDR3 length equals 15 residues. CDR3 sequence: CASSLLGVSNEKLFF. As DNA, the CDR3 is TGCGCCAGCAGCTTATTAGGAGTATCTAATGAAAAACTGTTTTTT.